One sample yielded the 3 T cell receptor beta chains listed below, sequenced in a study of beta chain features in type 1 diabetes. Expressed TCRB transcripts got sequenced, as all isolated RNA was reverse transcribed. The method was immunoSEQ multiplex PCR; TCRdb's version includes in-frame clones alone and lacks a portion of them. The sample records hundreds of thousands of clones, roughly 15% being singletons. The sample comprised central memory CD4+ T cells from blood. The receptors were sampled from a man aged 25-45 years in good health.

This sequence joins TRBV9 and TRBJ2-3; possible D gene TRBD1, 6 bases. There are 16 residues in the CDR3. CDR1 SGDLS and CDR2 YYNGEE come from the germline V gene. The V and J ends lost 0 bases and 2 bases respectively, with 13 bases between them. For the CDR3, the DNA is TGTGCCAGCAGCGTAGGAGGGTCAGGGGTCACAGATACGCAGTATTTT. It specifies CASSVGGSGVTDTQYF. The full variable domain, with the rest looked up from reference TRBV9 and TRBJ2-3, is DSGVTQTPKHLITATGQRVTLRCSPRSGDLSVYWYQQSLDQGLQFLIQYYNGEERAKGNILERFSAQQFPDLHSELNLSSLELGDSALYFCASSVGGSGVTDTQYFGPGTRLTVL.

The rearrangement joins TRBV7-8 to TRBJ2-7; D is undetermined. This CDR3 spans 14 amino acids. V was clipped by 5 bases and J by 0 bases, with 11 bases between them. Germline V gene lookup returns CDR1 SGHVS and CDR2 FQNEAQ. As DNA, the CDR3 is TGTGCCAGCAGCGCAAACCGTAACTCCTACGAGCAGTACTTC. It translates to CASSANRNSYEQYF.

This clone has more than one count but fewer than ten. The rearrangement uses TRBV7-2 and TRBJ1-1; TRBD1 aligns across 7 bases. CDR1 and CDR2 (germline): SGHTA, FQGNSA. V lost 2 bases, J lost 0 bases, and 3 bases stayed unmatched. The CDR3 runs to 15 residues. The CDR3 DNA follows: TGTGCCAGCAGCTTACGACAGGGATTGAACACTGAAGCTTTCTTT. It is translated as CASSLRQGLNTEAFF.